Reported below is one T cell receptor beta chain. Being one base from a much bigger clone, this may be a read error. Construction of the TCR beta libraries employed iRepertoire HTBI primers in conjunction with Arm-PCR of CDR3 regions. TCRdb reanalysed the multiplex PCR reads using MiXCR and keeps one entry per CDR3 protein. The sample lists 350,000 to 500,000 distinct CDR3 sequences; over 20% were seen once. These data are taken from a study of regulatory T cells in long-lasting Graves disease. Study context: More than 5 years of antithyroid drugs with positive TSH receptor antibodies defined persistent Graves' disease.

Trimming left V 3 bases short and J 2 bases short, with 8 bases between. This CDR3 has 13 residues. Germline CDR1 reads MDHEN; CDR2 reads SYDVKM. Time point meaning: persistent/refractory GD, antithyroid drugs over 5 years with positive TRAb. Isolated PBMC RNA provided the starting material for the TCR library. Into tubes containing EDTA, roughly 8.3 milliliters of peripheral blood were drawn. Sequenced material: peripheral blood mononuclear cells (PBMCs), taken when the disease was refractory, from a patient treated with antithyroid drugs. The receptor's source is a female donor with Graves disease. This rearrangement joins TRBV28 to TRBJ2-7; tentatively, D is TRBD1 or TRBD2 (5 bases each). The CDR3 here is CASSFEGPYEQYF. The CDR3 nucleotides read TGTGCCAGCAGTTTTGAGGGGCCCTACGAGCAGTACTTC.